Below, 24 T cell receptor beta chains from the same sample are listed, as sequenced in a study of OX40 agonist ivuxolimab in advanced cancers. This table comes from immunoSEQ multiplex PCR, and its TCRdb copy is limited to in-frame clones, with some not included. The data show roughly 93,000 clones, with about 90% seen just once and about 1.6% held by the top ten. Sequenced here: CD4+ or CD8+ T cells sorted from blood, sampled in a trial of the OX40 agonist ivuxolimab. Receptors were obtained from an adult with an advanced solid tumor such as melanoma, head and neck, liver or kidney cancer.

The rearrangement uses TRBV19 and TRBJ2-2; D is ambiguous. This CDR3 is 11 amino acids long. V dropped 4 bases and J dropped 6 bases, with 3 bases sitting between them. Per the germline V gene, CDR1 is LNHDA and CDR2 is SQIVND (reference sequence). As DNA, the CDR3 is TGTGCCAGTAGTAATTCCGGGGAGCTGTTTTTT. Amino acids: CASSNSGELFF.

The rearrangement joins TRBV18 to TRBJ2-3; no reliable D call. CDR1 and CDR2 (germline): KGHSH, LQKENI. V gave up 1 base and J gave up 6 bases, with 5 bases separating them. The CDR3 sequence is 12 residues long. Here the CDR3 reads CASSPLRDTQYF. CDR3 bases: TGTGCCAGCTCACCACTAAGGGATACGCAGTATTTT.

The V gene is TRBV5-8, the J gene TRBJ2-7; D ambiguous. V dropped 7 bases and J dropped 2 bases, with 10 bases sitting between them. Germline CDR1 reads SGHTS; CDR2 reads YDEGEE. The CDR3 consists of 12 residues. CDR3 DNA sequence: TGTGCCAGCTCGGATCTTACCTACGAGCAGTACTTC. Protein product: CASSDLTYEQYF.

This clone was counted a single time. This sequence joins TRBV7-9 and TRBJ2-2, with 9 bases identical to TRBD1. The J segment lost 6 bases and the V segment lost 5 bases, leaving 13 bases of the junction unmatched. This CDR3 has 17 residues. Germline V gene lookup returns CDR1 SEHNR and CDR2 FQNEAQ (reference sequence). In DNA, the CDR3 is TGTGCCAGCAGCCCGGCCCCCGGGACAGGGTTTTCCGGGGAGCTGTTTTTT. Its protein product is CASSPAPGTGFSGELFF.

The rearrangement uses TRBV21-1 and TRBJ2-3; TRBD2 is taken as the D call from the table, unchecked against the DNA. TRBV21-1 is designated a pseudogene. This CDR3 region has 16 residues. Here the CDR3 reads CASSELAGGQTDTQYF. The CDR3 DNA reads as TGTGCCAGCAGCGAGCTAGCGGGAGGGCAGACAGATACGCAGTATTTT.

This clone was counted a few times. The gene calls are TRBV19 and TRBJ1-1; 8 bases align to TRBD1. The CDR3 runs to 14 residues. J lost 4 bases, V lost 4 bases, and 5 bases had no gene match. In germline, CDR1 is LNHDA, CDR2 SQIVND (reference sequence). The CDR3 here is CASSTPGQGTEAFF. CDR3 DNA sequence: TGTGCCAGTAGTACTCCTGGACAGGGCACTGAAGCTTTCTTT.

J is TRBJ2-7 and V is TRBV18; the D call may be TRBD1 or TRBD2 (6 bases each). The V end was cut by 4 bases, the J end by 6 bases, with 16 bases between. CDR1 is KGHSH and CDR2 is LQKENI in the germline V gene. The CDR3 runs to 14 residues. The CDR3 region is CASSLGPGGGEQYF. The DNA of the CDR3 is TGTGCCAGCTCACTGGGACCCGGGGGCGGCGAGCAGTACTTC.

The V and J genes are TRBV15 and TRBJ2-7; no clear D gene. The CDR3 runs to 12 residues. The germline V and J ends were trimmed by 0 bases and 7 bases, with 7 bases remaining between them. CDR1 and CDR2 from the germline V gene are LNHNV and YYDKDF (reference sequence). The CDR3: CATSRDSLEQYF. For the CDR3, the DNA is TGTGCCACCAGCAGAGATTCCCTGGAGCAGTACTTC.

The CDR3 DNA is TGTGCCTGGAGGAGGACACAGAACACTGAAGCTTTCTTT. It encodes CAWRRTQNTEAFF. This chain connects TRBV30 to TRBJ1-1; weak D call: TRBD1 (5 bases). V was clipped by 3 bases and J by 1 base, with 9 bases between them. Looked up from germline, CDR1 is GTSNPN and CDR2 is SVGIG (reference sequence). This CDR3 has 13 amino acids. Full variable domain (outside the CDR3, taken from reference TRBV30 and TRBJ1-1): SQTIHQWPATLVQPVGSPLSLECTVEGTSNPNLYWYRQAAGRGLQLLFYSVGIGQISSEVPQNLSASRPQDRQFILSSKKLLLSDSGFYLCAWRRTQNTEAFFGQGTRLTVV.

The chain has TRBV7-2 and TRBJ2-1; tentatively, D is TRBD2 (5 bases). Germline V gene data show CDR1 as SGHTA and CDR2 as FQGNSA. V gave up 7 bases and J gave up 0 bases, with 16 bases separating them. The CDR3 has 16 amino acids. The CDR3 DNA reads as TGTGCCAGCACTCACCGGGAACCGAGCTCCTACAATGAGCAGTTCTTC. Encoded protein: CASTHREPSSYNEQFF.

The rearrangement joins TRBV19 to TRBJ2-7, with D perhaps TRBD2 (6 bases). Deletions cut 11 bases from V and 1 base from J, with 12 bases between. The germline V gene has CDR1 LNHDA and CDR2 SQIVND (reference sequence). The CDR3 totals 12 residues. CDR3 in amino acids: CASEGPSYEQYF. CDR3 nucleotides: TGTGCCTCGGAGGGGCCTTCCTACGAGCAGTACTTC.

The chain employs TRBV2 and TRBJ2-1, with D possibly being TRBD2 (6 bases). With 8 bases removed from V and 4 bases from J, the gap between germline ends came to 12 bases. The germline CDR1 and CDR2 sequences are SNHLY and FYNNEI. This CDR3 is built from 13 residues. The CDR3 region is CASGMDYYNEQFF. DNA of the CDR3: TGTGCCAGCGGGATGGACTATTACAATGAGCAGTTCTTC. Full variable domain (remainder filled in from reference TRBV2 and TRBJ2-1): EPEVTQTPSHQVTQMGQEVILRCVPISNHLYFYWYRQILGQKVEFLVSFYNNEISEKSEIFDDQFSVERPDGSNFTLKIRSTKLEDSAMYFCASGMDYYNEQFFGPGTRLTVL.

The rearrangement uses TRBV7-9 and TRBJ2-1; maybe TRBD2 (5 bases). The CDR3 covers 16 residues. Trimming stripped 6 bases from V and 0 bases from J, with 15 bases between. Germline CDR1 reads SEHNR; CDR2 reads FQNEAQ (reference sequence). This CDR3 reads CASRPYSGSSYNEQFF. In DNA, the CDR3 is TGTGCCAGCAGGCCCTACAGCGGAAGCTCCTACAATGAGCAGTTCTTC.

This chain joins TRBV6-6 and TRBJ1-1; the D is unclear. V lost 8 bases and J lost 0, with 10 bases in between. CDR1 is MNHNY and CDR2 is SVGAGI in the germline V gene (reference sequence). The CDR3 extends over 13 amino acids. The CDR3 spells CASVFGMNTEAFF. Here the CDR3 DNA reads TGTGCCAGCGTCTTTGGAATGAACACTGAAGCTTTCTTT.

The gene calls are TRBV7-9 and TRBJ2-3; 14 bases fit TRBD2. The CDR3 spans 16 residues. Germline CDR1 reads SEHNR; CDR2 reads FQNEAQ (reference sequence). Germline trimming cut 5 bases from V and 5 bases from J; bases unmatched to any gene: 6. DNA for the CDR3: TGTGCCAGCAGCACGAGCGGACTAGCGGGGGGAGATACGCAGTATTTT. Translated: CASSTSGLAGGDTQYF.

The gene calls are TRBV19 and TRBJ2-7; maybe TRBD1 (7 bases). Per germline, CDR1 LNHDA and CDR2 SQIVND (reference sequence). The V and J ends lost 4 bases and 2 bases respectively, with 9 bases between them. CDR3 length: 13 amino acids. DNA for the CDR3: TGTGCCAGTAGTAGGAGGGGGCCCTACGAGCAGTACTTC. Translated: CASSRRGPYEQYF.

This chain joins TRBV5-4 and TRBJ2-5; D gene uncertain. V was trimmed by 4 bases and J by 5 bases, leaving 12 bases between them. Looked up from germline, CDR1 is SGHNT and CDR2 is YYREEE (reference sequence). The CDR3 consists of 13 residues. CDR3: CASSPEVKETQYF. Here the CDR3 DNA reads TGTGCCAGCAGCCCCGAGGTGAAGGAGACCCAGTACTTC.

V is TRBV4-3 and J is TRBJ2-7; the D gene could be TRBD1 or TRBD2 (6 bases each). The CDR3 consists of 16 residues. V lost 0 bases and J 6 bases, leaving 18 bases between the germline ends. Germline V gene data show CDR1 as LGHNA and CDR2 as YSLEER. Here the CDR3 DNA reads TGCGCCAGCAGCCAAGATAGGGGGGTCAGGGCGGGCGAGCAGTACTTC. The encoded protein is CASSQDRGVRAGEQYF.

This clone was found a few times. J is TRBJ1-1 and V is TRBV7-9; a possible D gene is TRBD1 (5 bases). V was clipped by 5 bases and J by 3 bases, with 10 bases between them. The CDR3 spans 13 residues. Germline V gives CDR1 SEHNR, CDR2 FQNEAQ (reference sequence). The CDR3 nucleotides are TGTGCCAGCAGCCCCATGGGGGACACTGAAGCTTTCTTT. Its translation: CASSPMGDTEAFF.

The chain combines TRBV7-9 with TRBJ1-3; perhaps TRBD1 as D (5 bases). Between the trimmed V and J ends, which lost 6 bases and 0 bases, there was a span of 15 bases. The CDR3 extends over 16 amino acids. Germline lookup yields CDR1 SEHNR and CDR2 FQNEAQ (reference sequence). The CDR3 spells CASRSGRIVSGNTIYF. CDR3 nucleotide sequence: TGTGCCAGCAGATCGGGACGGATCGTCTCTGGAAACACCATATATTTT.

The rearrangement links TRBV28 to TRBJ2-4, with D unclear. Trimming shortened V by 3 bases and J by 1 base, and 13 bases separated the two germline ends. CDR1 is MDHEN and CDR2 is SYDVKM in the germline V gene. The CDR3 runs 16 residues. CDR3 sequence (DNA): TGTGCCAGCAGTTTCGGCAGTGCATCGGCCAAAAACATTCAGTACTTC. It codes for CASSFGSASAKNIQYF. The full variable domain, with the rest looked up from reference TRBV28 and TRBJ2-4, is DVKVTQSSRYLVKRTGEKVFLECVQDMDHENMFWYRQDPGLGLRLIYFSYDVKMKEKGDIPEGYSVSREKKERFSLILESASTNQTSMYLCASSFGSASAKNIQYFGAGTRLSVL.

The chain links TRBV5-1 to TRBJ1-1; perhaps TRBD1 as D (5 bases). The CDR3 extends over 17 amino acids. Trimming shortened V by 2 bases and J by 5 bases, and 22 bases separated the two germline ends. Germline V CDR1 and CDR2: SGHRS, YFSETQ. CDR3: CASSFTPRLLNRTEAFF. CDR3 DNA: TGCGCCAGCAGCTTCACCCCCCGCTTGTTGAACAGGACTGAAGCTTTCTTT.

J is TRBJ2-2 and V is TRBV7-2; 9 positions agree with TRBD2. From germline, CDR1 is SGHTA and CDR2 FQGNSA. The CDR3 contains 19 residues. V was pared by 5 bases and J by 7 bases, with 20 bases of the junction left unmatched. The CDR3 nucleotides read TGTGCCAGCAGCATTCGGACTAGCGTACGGGGGAATAAGGGCGGGGAGCTGTTTTTT. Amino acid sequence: CASSIRTSVRGNKGGELFF. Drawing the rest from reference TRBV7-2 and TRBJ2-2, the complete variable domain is GAGVSQSPSNKVTEKGKDVELRCDPISGHTALYWYRQSLGQGLEFLIYFQGNSAPDKSGLPSDRFSAERTGGSVSTLTIQRTQQEDSAVYLCASSIRTSVRGNKGGELFFGEGSRLTVL.

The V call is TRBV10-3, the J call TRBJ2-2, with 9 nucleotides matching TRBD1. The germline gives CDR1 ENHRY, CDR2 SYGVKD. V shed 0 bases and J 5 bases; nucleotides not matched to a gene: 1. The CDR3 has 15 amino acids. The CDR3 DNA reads TGTGCCATCAGTGAGTCGACAGGGGGGACCGGGGAGCTGTTTTTT. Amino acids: CAISESTGGTGELFF.